One sample yielded the 7 T cell receptor beta chains listed below, sequenced in a study of neurological immune-mediated disorders (dated by TCRdb to between 2017 and 2020). Receptor libraries were prepared by 5' RACE. Sequencing was performed on an Illumina HiSeq 2500. TCRdb itself trimmed the public reads at Q25 with fastp, ran MiXCR and retained productive beta chains. Rows merge per CDR3 protein into single entries with the most common DNA and genes. The sample yields 80,000 to 100,000 distinct CDR3 sequences; around 3.6% were counted once. The ten most abundant clones make up around 2.7% of the sample. Sequencing was carried out using PBMCs. These receptors were obtained from a woman in her fifties or sixties with multiple sclerosis.

V gene TRBV5-1 combines with J gene TRBJ2-7; D remains ambiguous. The V and J ends lost 4 bases and 2 bases respectively, with 19 bases between them. The CDR3 has 16 amino acids. Germline CDR1 is SGHRS and CDR2 is YFSETQ. The CDR3 region has the DNA TGCGCCAGCAGCACGGACCCGAAAATGAGGACCTACGAGCAGTACTTC. Residues: CASSTDPKMRTYEQYF.

The sample holds many counts of this clonotype. The chain employs TRBV5-6 and TRBJ2-2, with 11 nucleotides matching TRBD2. V shed 1 base and J 7 bases; nucleotides not matched to a gene: 9. The CDR3 is made up of 17 amino acids. Germline V gene sequence: CDR1 SGHDT, CDR2 YYEEEE. The CDR3 DNA follows: TGTGCCAGCAGCTTGTATTTGACTAGCGGGGAAGTCGGGGAGCTGTTTTTT. Translating it yields CASSLYLTSGEVGELFF.

Many counts were recorded for this clonotype. The chain links TRBV7-2 to TRBJ2-5; D ambiguous. This CDR3 is 11 amino acids long. Germline V gives CDR1 SGHTA, CDR2 FQGNSA. Trimming cost V 5 bases and J 10 bases, with 11 bases left between them. CDR3 DNA sequence: TGTGCCAGCAGCGCGCAGTGGGTCCAGTACTTC. Protein sequence: CASSAQWVQYF.

Many counts were recorded for this clonotype. CDR3 in amino acids: CASRANSFYGYTF. CDR3 in DNA: TGTGCCAGCAGGGCAAATAGCTTTTATGGCTACACCTTC. The V and J genes are TRBV7-2 and TRBJ1-2; D unclear. This CDR3 region has 13 residues. Germline V CDR1 and CDR2: SGHTA, FQGNSA. Trimming shortened V by 6 bases and J by 5 bases, and 13 bases separated the two germline ends.

This clonotype was recorded at least ten times. The chain uses TRBV15 and TRBJ1-2; possibly TRBD1 for D (5 bases). Germline assignment: CDR1 LNHNV and CDR2 YYDKDF (reference sequence). The CDR3 is 14 residues long. The V end lost 6 bases, the J end lost 14 bases, and 25 bases lay between the germline ends. CDR3 sequence reads: CATRPAPMDGQDTF. The CDR3 region has the DNA TGTGCCACCAGACCCGCGCCTATGGACGGACAAGATACCTTC.

This clonotype was recorded at least ten times. The chain employs TRBV20-1 and TRBJ2-5, with TRBD2 identical over 7 bases. CDR1 and CDR2 from the germline V gene are DFQATT and SNEGSKA (reference sequence). Germline trimming cut 6 bases from V and 5 bases from J; bases unmatched to any gene: 6. The CDR3 has 12 amino acids. The CDR3 sequence: CSAAGVGETQYF. Written as DNA, the CDR3 is TGCAGTGCCGCGGGGGTTGGGGAGACCCAGTACTTC.

This clonotype was seen ten or more times. The chain employs TRBV28 and TRBJ2-7, with D hard to call. Germline V gene sequence: CDR1 MDHEN, CDR2 SYDVKM. With 2 bases removed from V and 7 bases from J, the gap between germline ends came to 12 bases. This CDR3 region has 13 residues. The CDR3 is CASSLGYPWEQYF. DNA for the CDR3: TGTGCCAGCAGTTTAGGGTATCCCTGGGAGCAGTACTTC. Full variable domain (missing parts from reference TRBV28 and TRBJ2-7): DVKVTQSSRYLVKRTGEKVFLECVQDMDHENMFWYRQDPGLGLRLIYFSYDVKMKEKGDIPEGYSVSREKKERFSLILESASTNQTSMYLCASSLGYPWEQYFGPGTRLTVT.